This paragraph covers one T cell receptor beta chain sequence. Its target is not known. Only patients with CD8+CD57+ cell expansion on flow cytometry were chosen for sequencing. Among the patients, none had received any therapy at the time of blood sampling. Trimming pared 6 bases from V and 2 bases from J, leaving 12 bases between. The CDR3 is made up of 15 amino acids. Germline lookup yields CDR1 SGHTS and CDR2 YDEGEE. Genomic DNA, the template, was used for profiling of the TCR beta VDJ and CDR3. TCRdb reanalysed the reads using MiXCR and keeps one entry per CDR3 protein. In the table there are 200,000 to 300,000 distinct CDR3 sequences, 82% of which are singletons. The sample comes from a study of CD8+CD57+ T cells in acquired aplastic anemia. Study-level findings and limits: Patients and controls shared twenty-nine CD8+ CDR3 sequences, which appeared highly expressed in patients and within their immunodominant clones.

The chain couples TRBV5-8 to TRBJ2-6; D unresolved. The receptor's source is a human donor with aplastic anemia. What was sequenced was sorted CD4+, CD8+, or CD8+CD57+ T cells (not recorded which) from PBMCs. The CDR3 loop is CASICGSTGANVLTF. The CDR3 DNA reads TGTGCCAGCATCTGTGGTTCGACTGGGGCCAACGTCCTGACTTTC.